The 7 T cell receptor beta chains given below trace back to one sample, sequenced in a study of blood T cell repertoires in COVID-19. Profiling relied on immunoSEQ multiplex PCR, and the TCRdb table lists in-frame clones only, not all of them. The repertoire holds 85,000 to 95,000 clones, with approximately 87% as singletons. Sequencing was carried out using peripheral blood. The receptor set was obtained from a human donor with acute or convalescent COVID-19. The donor label of this sample is uncertain.

The V and J genes are TRBV6-5 and TRBJ2-5; 7 nucleotides agree with TRBD2. The germline gives CDR1 MNHEY, CDR2 SVGAGI. V was pared by 7 bases and J by 0 bases, with 8 bases of the junction left unmatched. This CDR3 comprises 15 residues. CDR3 sequence: CASKEAGVNQETQYF. The CDR3 DNA reads TGTGCCAGCAAAGAGGCGGGGGTCAACCAAGAGACCCAGTACTTC.

The CDR3 loop reads CASSWTSGGATDTQYF. The CDR3 bases are TGTGCCAGCAGTTGGACTAGCGGGGGGGCAACAGATACGCAGTATTTT. The chain couples TRBV6-4 to TRBJ2-3, with 15 bases fitting TRBD2. Per germline, CDR1 MRHNA and CDR2 SNTAGT. The CDR3 length is 16 residues. V was pared by 5 bases and J by 3 bases, with 3 bases of the junction left unmatched.

The chain uses TRBV20-1 and TRBJ1-2; unclear D gene. CDR1 is DFQATT and CDR2 is SNEGSKA in the germline V gene (reference sequence). Trimming took off 3 bases at V and 8 bases at J, with 4 bases between the two ends. The CDR3 loop spans 9 amino acids. CDR3 nucleotide sequence: TGCAGTGCTAGCCAGGGCTACACCTTC. It encodes CSASQGYTF.

The V and J genes are TRBV7-2 and TRBJ1-2; a possible D gene is TRBD1 (5 bases). Germline-derived CDR1 and CDR2 are SGHTA and FQGNSA. There are 14 residues in the CDR3. V was cut by 5 bases and J by 1 base, with 11 bases left in between. The CDR3, as DNA: TGTGCCAGCAGCCCCTATCAGGGTAACTATGGCTACACCTTC. This gives the protein CASSPYQGNYGYTF.

The V and J genes are TRBV5-3 and TRBJ2-3; 7 nucleotides line up with TRBD2. TRBV5-3 belongs to the ORF category, with a function that is uncertain. The CDR3 is 15 amino acids. V trimming: 0 bases; J trimming: 1 base; junction bases outside the gene matches: 2. This CDR3 is CARSLGGRGTDTQYF. CDR3 sequence (DNA): TGTGCCAGAAGCTTGGGAGGGAGGGGCACAGATACGCAGTATTTT.

The J gene is TRBJ2-7, the V gene TRBV2; weak D call: TRBD1 (5 bases). Germline V CDR1 and CDR2: SNHLY, FYNNEI. The CDR3 has 13 amino acids. The V and J ends lost 7 bases and 2 bases respectively, with 12 bases between them. CDR3 region: CASTRTKTYEQYF. CDR3 coding DNA: TGTGCCAGCACCAGGACAAAAACCTACGAGCAGTACTTC.

This clone was seen a few times. The chain is built from TRBV18 and TRBJ1-5, with 7 bases identical to TRBD1. The CDR3 runs to 15 residues. CDR1 is KGHSH and CDR2 is LQKENI in the germline V gene. The V and J ends lost 3 bases and 3 bases, in that order; junction bases with no gene match: 5. The CDR3 region has the DNA TGTGCCAGCTCACCCGGGACAGAAAACAATCAGCCCCAGCATTTT. Protein: CASSPGTENNQPQHF.